This record looks at one T cell receptor beta chain sequence and its context. Only in-frame clones appear in the TCRdb table, and some are missing; sequencing was by immunoSEQ multiplex PCR. Of 75,000 to 95,000 clones in the sample, approximately 87% were seen once. There are 14 residues in the CDR3. The germline V gene has CDR1 LNHDA and CDR2 SQIVND (reference sequence). V lost 4 bases and J lost 0, with 7 bases in between. Blood sampling was done at baseline, cycle 4 day 1, and cycle 7 day 1. This sample was included in a study of OX40 agonist ivuxolimab in advanced cancers. The overall study: Patients' therapy was ivuxolimab, an antibody that acts as an agonist of OX40 (CD134). With a range of roughly 20 to 85, age averaged roughly 61 years, and about 82% were male.

V usage is TRBV19 and J usage is TRBJ2-1; no firm D call. The receptor was derived from an adult with an advanced solid tumor such as melanoma, head and neck, liver or kidney cancer. Source: CD4+ or CD8+ T cells sorted from blood, taken in a trial of the OX40 agonist ivuxolimab. The CDR3 sequence: CASSRLRSYNEQFF. The CDR3 bases are TGTGCCAGTAGTAGATTACGCTCCTACAATGAGCAGTTCTTC.